This TCR beta chain was identified in a study of blood T cell repertoires in COVID-19. Whole-study context: COVID-19 samples collected from the United States, Italy and Spain covered acute and convalescent phases. PBMCs, B-cell-depleted T cells, or T cells were the source of the cDNA or gDNA that made up the material.

This CDR3 has 17 residues. Germline V gene data show CDR1 as SGHRS and CDR2 as YFSETQ. With 1 base clipped from V and 3 bases from J, the junction kept 13 bases outside the gene matches. Seattle cases were enrolled at active infection and followed longitudinally. The authors' processing: Amplification with reference gene primers provided the estimates of nucleated cell counts. Libraries were prepared by immunoSEQ multiplex PCR; TCRdb keeps only in-frame clonotypes and omits some of them. V and J calls and clone size are copied from that table; D and trimming were computed from the DNA. Among some 310,000 clones listed, 90% were seen once.

This chain uses TRBV5-1 with TRBJ2-7, with 7 bases aligning to TRBD1. Input material: peripheral blood. The source of this sequence is a woman aged 40-49 years with COVID-19, enrolled during active disease. The CDR3 DNA is TGCGCCAGCAGCTTGTTCGGGACAGTGGGGGTTAGCTACGAGCAGTACTTC. Its protein is CASSLFGTVGVSYEQYF. Full variable domain (outside the CDR3, taken from reference TRBV5-1 and TRBJ2-7): KAGVTQTPRYLIKTRGQQVTLSCSPISGHRSVSWYQQTPGQGLQFLFEYFSETQRNKGNFPGRFSGRQFSNSRSEMNVSTLELGDSALYLCASSLFGTVGVSYEQYFGPGTRLTVT.